The next 10 T cell receptor beta chains were all read from a single sample in a study of cytomegalovirus exposure and HLA in healthy donors. The primer mix had 60 Vbeta and 13 Jbeta primers. Generated by immunoSEQ multiplex PCR, the TCRdb table keeps only in-frame clones and is missing some. The profile covers 93,000 or so clones, with roughly 70% appearing a single time and 3% to 4% taken by the ten largest. The sequenced sample was PBMCs. These receptors all stem from a woman aged 45-65 years in good health and CMV-seronegative.

This clone was detected once. This chain connects TRBV5-1 to TRBJ1-6; 9 nucleotides agree with TRBD1. J lost 3 bases, V lost 4 bases, and 5 bases had no gene match. Germline-derived CDR1 and CDR2 are SGHRS and YFSETQ. The CDR3 is 16 amino acids. CDR3 residues: CASSLTGGRYNSPLHF. The CDR3 coding sequence is TGCGCCAGCAGCCTAACAGGGGGCCGCTATAATTCACCCCTCCACTTT.

The genes are TRBV11-2 and TRBJ2-5; maybe TRBD2 (5 bases). The CDR3 totals 13 residues. The V gene's germline CDR1 is SGHAT and CDR2 FQNNGV. V lost 5 bases to trimming and J lost 5 bases, with 12 bases between them. In nucleotides, the CDR3 is TGTGCCAGCAGCAGAACTAGTTGGGAGACCCAGTACTTC. It specifies CASSRTSWETQYF.

A note on this clone: An end of the junction differs from the germline gene, which may be a read error. The chain recombines TRBV7-9 with TRBJ1-2; D is possibly TRBD1 (5 bases). There are 12 residues in the CDR3. The germline V gene has CDR1 SEHNR and CDR2 FQNEAQ (reference sequence). For the CDR3, the DNA is TGTTCCAGCAGTCAGGGTCTAGGAGGCTACACCTTC. Amino acids: CSSSQGLGGYTF. The variable domain in full, completed from reference TRBV7-9 and TRBJ1-2, reads DTGVSQNPRHKITKRGQNVTFRCDPISEHNRLYWYRQTLGQGPEFLTYFQNEAQLEKSRLLSDRFSAERPKGSFSTLEIQRTEQGDSAMYLCSSSQGLGGYTFGSGTRLTVV.

Only a few counts were recorded for this clone. The gene calls are TRBV5-1 and TRBJ1-1; 9 bases align to TRBD1. J lost 6 bases, V lost 1 base, and 4 bases had no gene match. This CDR3 contains 14 residues. Looked up from germline, CDR1 is SGHRS and CDR2 is YFSETQ. The CDR3 reads CASSLLDRGSEAFF. In nucleotides, the CDR3 is TGCGCCAGCAGCTTGTTGGACAGGGGTTCTGAAGCTTTCTTT.

The rearrangement joins TRBV27 to TRBJ1-5; maybe TRBD1 (5 bases). Germline CDR1 MNHEY, CDR2 SMNVEV (reference sequence). The CDR3 contains 14 residues. V lost 3 bases, J lost 1 base, and 7 bases lay in between. The DNA of the CDR3 is TGTGCCAGCAGTTTTGGGGGGAGCAATCAGCCCCAGCATTTT. Translating it yields CASSFGGSNQPQHF.

This clone has just a few counts. The chain couples TRBV2 to TRBJ1-5, with 9 bases aligning to TRBD1. This CDR3 contains 14 residues. V lost 2 bases and J lost 11; bases outside the gene matches: 7. Germline V gives CDR1 SNHLY, CDR2 FYNNEI. Here the CDR3 DNA reads TGTGCCAGCAGTGAATTGGGGAGGGACAGGGCCCAGCATTTT. It encodes CASSELGRDRAQHF.

The chain carries TRBV29-1 and TRBJ2-1; weak D call: TRBD2 (5 bases). CDR1 SQVTM and CDR2 ANQGSEA come from the germline V gene. Trimming removed 7 bases at V and 6 bases at J, with 10 bases between. This CDR3 is built from 11 residues. CDR3 residues: CSETISNEQFF. In nucleotides, the CDR3 is TGCAGCGAGACTATCTCCAATGAGCAGTTCTTC.

In this sample, this clone turned up a few times. At one boundary the junction diverges from the germline segment, which might be a read error. The rearrangement joins TRBV7-7 to TRBJ1-1, with 8 nucleotides matching TRBD1. CDR1 is SSHAT, CDR2 FNYEAQ, per germline (reference sequence). The CDR3 runs 13 residues. The CDR3 protein is CASSLTGGTEAFF. The CDR3 DNA is TGTGCTAGCAGCTTAACAGGGGGCACTGAAGCTTTCTTT.

The chain recombines TRBV7-7 with TRBJ2-7, with D possibly matching TRBD2 (6 bases). CDR1 is SSHAT and CDR2 is FNYEAQ in the germline V gene (reference sequence). The CDR3 runs to 11 residues. The CDR3 nucleotides are TGTGCTAGCGGCAGAGGAGTAGAGCAGTACTTC. Amino acid sequence: CASGRGVEQYF.

This chain uses TRBV7-9 with TRBJ2-1; TRBD2 is a possible D gene (6 bases). Germline loops: CDR1 SEHNR, CDR2 FQNEAQ (reference sequence). The CDR3 length is 14 residues. The germline V and J ends were trimmed by 3 bases and 6 bases, with 12 bases remaining between them. Written as DNA, the CDR3 is TGTGCCAGCAGCTTCGGACTAACGGTCAATGAGCAGTTCTTC. It encodes CASSFGLTVNEQFF.